Following are 25 T cell receptor beta chains from one sample sequenced in a study of cytomegalovirus exposure and HLA in healthy donors. Here immunoSEQ multiplex PCR was the method, and the copy in TCRdb shows in-frame clones only, minus some. In the table there are roughly 70,000 clones, roughly 96% of which are singletons. The sequenced material came from PBMCs. The source of these receptors is a man between 18 and 29 years old in good health and CMV-seronegative.

V is TRBV27 and J is TRBJ1-2; the match to TRBD1 covers 7 bases. Germline assignment: CDR1 MNHEY and CDR2 SMNVEV (reference sequence). The CDR3 is 17 residues long. The J segment lost 5 bases and the V segment lost 6 bases, leaving 18 bases of the junction unmatched. CDR3 loop: CASRNDGGTESFYGYTF. CDR3 sequence (DNA): TGTGCCAGCAGAAACGATGGGGGGACAGAAAGTTTTTATGGCTACACCTTC.

This clone has a handful of counts. The V call is TRBV11-1, the J call TRBJ1-1; no clear D. Per germline, CDR1 SGHAT and CDR2 FQDESV (reference sequence). The CDR3 runs 13 residues. Trimming removed 1 base at V and 2 bases at J, with 5 bases between. The CDR3 nucleotides are TGTGCCAGCAGCTTAGGAGGAAACACTGAAGCTTTCTTT. This translates into CASSLGGNTEAFF.

V and J are TRBV28 and TRBJ1-5; TRBD1 might be the D (6 bases). V lost 3 bases, J lost 6 bases, and 15 bases lay in between. The CDR3 is 15 amino acids. Germline lookup yields CDR1 MDHEN and CDR2 SYDVKM. The CDR3, as DNA: TGTGCCAGCAGTTTTGAGGGGGAGGGAAGTCAGCCCCAGCATTTT. This gives the protein CASSFEGEGSQPQHF.

This chain uses TRBV7-9 with TRBJ1-4; 11 bases agree with TRBD1. The CDR3 is made up of 16 amino acids. Germline values: CDR1 SEHNR, CDR2 FQNEAQ (reference sequence). With 5 bases clipped from V and 7 bases from J, the junction kept 9 bases outside the gene matches. The CDR3 DNA reads TGTGCCAGCAGCCTGACACAGGACAGGGGGCTTGAAAAACTGTTTTTT. This translates into CASSLTQDRGLEKLFF.

V is TRBV28 and J is TRBJ1-6; TRBD1 agrees at 9 bases. Trimming at V came to 5 bases and at J to 0 bases, leaving 2 bases not matched to a gene. This CDR3 comprises 16 residues. Germline V gene sequence: CDR1 MDHEN, CDR2 SYDVKM. CDR3 nucleotide sequence: TGTGCCAGCAGTAGGGACAGGGACTCCTATAATTCACCCCTCCACTTT. This codes for CASSRDRDSYNSPLHF.

The J gene is TRBJ2-7, the V gene TRBV4-1, with D possibly matching TRBD1 (5 bases). V lost 0 bases, J lost 4 bases, and 10 bases lay in between. Germline lookup yields CDR1 MGHRA and CDR2 YSYEKL. The CDR3 sequence is 14 residues long. CDR3 amino acids: CASSQELRVYEQYF. The CDR3 nucleotides are TGCGCCAGCAGCCAAGAACTCAGGGTATACGAGCAGTACTTC.

The chain links TRBV5-4 to TRBJ2-7, with TRBD1 as a possible D gene (5 bases). The CDR3 contains 15 residues. Trimming stripped 3 bases from V and 0 bases from J, with 13 bases between. Per germline, CDR1 SGHNT and CDR2 YYREEE (reference sequence). The CDR3 bases are TGTGCCAGCAGCTCCATCTTGGACACCTCCTACGAGCAGTACTTC. Its protein is CASSSILDTSYEQYF.

The J gene is TRBJ2-3, the V gene TRBV5-1, with D uncertain. The V and J ends lost 4 bases and 1 base respectively, with 7 bases between them. The CDR3 length is 13 residues. Per the germline V gene, CDR1 is SGHRS and CDR2 is YFSETQ. The CDR3 is CASSQSGTDTQYF. CDR3 nucleotide sequence: TGCGCCAGCAGCCAGTCAGGCACAGATACGCAGTATTTT.

This chain connects TRBV18 to TRBJ2-3; D is unclear. V lost 2 bases and J lost 6, with 9 bases in between. The CDR3 has 13 amino acids. Germline-derived CDR1 and CDR2 are KGHSH and LQKENI. CDR3 DNA: TGTGCCAGCTCACCAAGGCCGAGGGATACGCAGTATTTT. Its protein is CASSPRPRDTQYF. The variable domain in full, completed from reference TRBV18 and TRBJ2-3, reads NAGVMQNPRHLVRRRGQEARLRCSPMKGHSHVYWYRQLPEEGLKFMVYLQKENIIDESGMPKERFSAEFPKEGPSILRIQQVVRGDSAAYFCASSPRPRDTQYFGPGTRLTVL.

The rearrangement uses TRBV12-5 and TRBJ2-7; D is perhaps TRBD2 (5 bases). The CDR3 extends over 15 amino acids. The V end lost 1 base, the J end lost 3 bases, and 13 bases lay between the germline ends. Germline V gives CDR1 LGHNT, CDR2 FRNRAP. CDR3 nucleotide sequence: TGTGCTAGTGGTTTGGGGACTGGGATTCACTACGAGCAGTACTTC. As protein: CASGLGTGIHYEQYF.

V and J are TRBV5-8 and TRBJ1-2; 10 nucleotides align to TRBD1. Trimming at V came to 5 bases and at J to 5 bases, leaving 6 bases not matched to a gene. Germline assignment: CDR1 SGHTS and CDR2 YDEGEE. The CDR3 has 14 amino acids. CDR3 loop: CASSPGQGYYGYTF. CDR3 in DNA: TGTGCCAGCAGTCCGGGACAGGGGTATTATGGCTACACCTTC. Combining the CDR3 with reference TRBV5-8 and TRBJ1-2 gives the whole variable domain EAGVTQSPTHLIKTRGQQATLRCSPISGHTSVYWYQQALGLGLQFLLWYDEGEERNRGNFPPRFSGRQFPNYSSELNVNALELEDSALYLCASSPGQGYYGYTFGSGTRLTVV.

The chain employs TRBV6-1 and TRBJ2-5; D perhaps matches TRBD2 (6 bases). The V gene lost 5 bases and the J gene lost 4 bases, with 11 bases spanning the gap. The CDR3 loop spans 13 amino acids. Germline-derived CDR1 and CDR2 are MNHNS and SASEGT. CDR3 coding DNA: TGTGCCAGCAGTTTTGGAGGGCCAGAGACCCAGTACTTC. Protein: CASSFGGPETQYF.

The chain uses TRBV6-6 and TRBJ1-1; a weak D match, TRBD1 (6 bases). V was cut by 2 bases and J by 1 base, with 8 bases left in between. Per the germline V gene, CDR1 is MNHNY and CDR2 is SVGAGI (reference sequence). The CDR3 sequence is 14 residues long. The chain's CDR3 is CASSYNRENTEAFF. In DNA form, the CDR3 reads TGTGCCAGCAGTTACAACAGGGAGAACACTGAAGCTTTCTTT.

This chain connects TRBV6-5 to TRBJ1-2; 8 bases line up with TRBD1. V was pared by 7 bases and J by 4 bases, with 5 bases of the junction left unmatched. CDR1 and CDR2 from the germline V gene are MNHEY and SVGAGI. The CDR3 length is 13 residues. The CDR3 is CASIATGAYGYTF. CDR3 bases: TGTGCCAGCATCGCGACAGGGGCCTATGGCTACACCTTC.

The V call is TRBV10-3, the J call TRBJ2-7; D possibly corresponds to TRBD1 (5 bases). Trimming shortened V by 5 bases and J by 2 bases, and 16 bases separated the two germline ends. This CDR3 is built from 15 residues. Germline V gives CDR1 ENHRY, CDR2 SYGVKD. CDR3 coding DNA: TGTGCCATCAGTCAGACGACAGATATACCCTACGAGCAGTACTTC. It yields the protein CAISQTTDIPYEQYF.

The chain joins TRBV7-8 to TRBJ2-7; 9 bases align to TRBD1. The CDR3 length is 14 residues. After removal of 1 base from V and 4 bases from J, the junction contained 2 bases not matched to a gene. Looked up from germline, CDR1 is SGHVS and CDR2 is FQNEAQ. The CDR3 DNA reads as TGTGCCAGCAGCTTAGTGGACAGGGGATACGAGCAGTACTTC. Encoded protein: CASSLVDRGYEQYF.

The rearrangement uses TRBV9 and TRBJ1-2, with unresolved D. Per germline, CDR1 SGDLS and CDR2 YYNGEE. V lost 4 bases to trimming and J lost 4 bases, with 11 bases between them. The CDR3 extends over 13 amino acids. In nucleotides, the CDR3 is TGTGCCAGCAGCCCAGAGGGTGGCTATGGCTACACCTTC. It encodes CASSPEGGYGYTF.

The chain employs TRBV11-1 and TRBJ2-6; 12 bases match TRBD1. The trim removed 1 base at V and 3 bases at J, leaving 4 bases unmatched. This CDR3 spans 18 amino acids. CDR1 and CDR2 (germline): SGHAT, FQDESV (reference sequence). The CDR3 here is CASSLGGTGGVGANVLTF. The CDR3 nucleotides are TGTGCCAGCAGCTTAGGTGGGACAGGGGGCGTTGGGGCCAACGTCCTGACTTTC.

This chain links TRBV9 with TRBJ2-2; 9 bases match TRBD1. The CDR3 has 15 amino acids. V lost 3 bases, J lost 4 bases, and 4 bases stayed unmatched. Germline CDR1 reads SGDLS; CDR2 reads YYNGEE. CDR3 residues: CASSDDRGSTGELFF. The CDR3 DNA sequence: TGTGCCAGCAGCGATGACAGGGGGAGCACCGGGGAGCTGTTTTTT.

This clone has only one observation. This chain uses TRBV7-8 with TRBJ1-1; D uncertain. With 6 bases removed from V and 3 bases from J, the gap between germline ends came to 8 bases. CDR1 is SGHVS and CDR2 is FQNEAQ in the germline V gene. The CDR3 length is 12 residues. The CDR3 coding sequence is TGTGCCAGCAGAAAAGGAGACACTGAAGCTTTCTTT. Protein sequence: CASRKGDTEAFF.

The chain uses TRBV9 and TRBJ2-5, with D unclear. There are 13 residues in the CDR3. CDR1 and CDR2 from the germline V gene are SGDLS and YYNGEE. V gave up 7 bases and J gave up 0 bases, with 10 bases separating them. The CDR3, as DNA: TGTGCCAGCTCCGACACCAACCAAGAGACCCAGTACTTC. Protein sequence: CASSDTNQETQYF.

V gene TRBV6-5 combines with J gene TRBJ1-1; perhaps TRBD1 as D (5 bases). The germline CDR1 and CDR2 sequences are MNHEY and SVGAGI. The ends were cut back, 6 bases at V and 1 base at J, with 12 bases in the middle. CDR3 length: 14 residues. As DNA, the CDR3 is TGTGCCAGCAGCTCAACTCAGGGGAACACTGAAGCTTTCTTT. Translated: CASSSTQGNTEAFF.

This chain uses TRBV11-1 with TRBJ2-7; D ambiguous. CDR1 is SGHAT, CDR2 FQDESV, per germline (reference sequence). V lost 4 bases to trimming and J lost 2 bases, with 15 bases between them. The CDR3 contains 15 residues. CDR3 residues: CASSSPKSGAYEQYF. For the CDR3, the DNA is TGTGCCAGCAGCTCCCCGAAGAGTGGAGCCTACGAGCAGTACTTC. The complete variable domain, with remaining parts taken from reference TRBV11-1 and TRBJ2-7, reads EAEVAQSPRYKITEKSQAVAFWCDPISGHATLYWYRQILGQGPELLVQFQDESVVDDSQLPKDRFSAERLKGVDSTLKIQPAELGDSAMYLCASSSPKSGAYEQYFGPGTRLTVT.

The chain couples TRBV19 to TRBJ1-1; D is ambiguous. Between the trimmed V and J ends, which lost 6 bases and 0 bases, there was a span of 17 bases. This CDR3 has 16 amino acids. The germline V gene encodes CDR1 LNHDA and CDR2 SQIVND (reference sequence). The CDR3 is CASSPPGVGVNTEAFF. CDR3 in DNA: TGTGCCAGTAGCCCCCCGGGAGTTGGGGTGAACACTGAAGCTTTCTTT. Drawing the rest from reference TRBV19 and TRBJ1-1, the complete variable domain is DGGITQSPKYLFRKEGQNVTLSCEQNLNHDAMYWYRQDPGQGLRLIYYSQIVNDFQKGDIAEGYSVSREKKESFPLTVTSAQKNPTAFYLCASSPPGVGVNTEAFFGQGTRLTVV.

V and J are TRBV7-3 and TRBJ1-1; 7 bases align to TRBD1. Germline V gives CDR1 SGHTA, CDR2 FQGTGA. The V and J ends lost 4 bases and 5 bases, in that order; junction bases with no gene match: 4. The CDR3 is 13 residues long. The CDR3 reads CASSSDRETEAFF. As DNA, the CDR3 is TGTGCCAGCAGCTCTGACAGGGAAACTGAAGCTTTCTTT.